The 16 T cell receptor beta chains below all came from one sample that was sequenced in a study of response to subunit inactivated influenza vaccine. TCRdb recomputed calls from the RT-PCR reads with MiXCR, one row per CDR3 protein. Here the sample spans 290,000 or so distinct CDR3 sequences, approximately 23% being singletons. The input for sequencing was PBMCs from blood, taken 21 months after vaccination. The receptors shown here come from a man between 50 and 70 years old who received an inactivated influenza vaccine.

In its sample, this clonotype was seen a few times. This chain links TRBV4-2 with TRBJ1-2; D is unresolved. Germline CDR1 reads LGHNA; CDR2 reads YNFKEQ. This CDR3 has 14 amino acids. V was clipped by 0 bases and J by 8 bases, with 13 bases between them. CDR3 residues: CASSQDVTGGGYTF. The CDR3 bases are TGTGCCAGCAGCCAAGATGTGACGGGCGGAGGCTACACCTTC.

In its sample, this clonotype was seen a few times. The rearrangement links TRBV28 to TRBJ2-7; 7 bases align to TRBD1. Germline-derived CDR1 and CDR2 are MDHEN and SYDVKM. V lost 4 bases, J lost 2 bases, and 11 bases stayed unmatched. There are 16 residues in the CDR3. This CDR3 reads CASSSLATRGPYEQYF. The CDR3 DNA follows: TGTGCCAGCAGTTCCCTGGCAACGAGGGGGCCCTACGAGCAGTACTTC.

There are a few counts of this clonotype. The J gene is TRBJ2-3, the V gene TRBV10-2; D is ambiguous. The CDR3 length is 14 residues. Germline V lookup: CDR1 WSHSY, CDR2 SAAADI. Trimming shortened V by 4 bases and J by 2 bases, and 10 bases separated the two germline ends. The CDR3 loop reads CASSGALDTDTQYF. The CDR3, as DNA: TGCGCCAGCAGTGGAGCGCTCGACACAGATACGCAGTATTTT.

This clonotype was recorded at least ten times. The chain employs TRBV24-1 and TRBJ2-1, with 10 bases that match TRBD1. The trim removed 12 bases at V and 7 bases at J, leaving 11 bases unmatched. CDR1 is KGHDR, CDR2 SFDVKD, per germline. The CDR3 runs to 14 residues. DNA of the CDR3: TGTGCCGGTCTAGGGGACAGGGGATTTAATGAGCAGTTCTTC. It encodes CAGLGDRGFNEQFF.

The V call is TRBV7-2, the J call TRBJ2-2, with D possibly being TRBD1 (5 bases). V was cut by 6 bases and J by 9 bases, with 11 bases left in between. The CDR3 is 12 amino acids. Looked up from germline, CDR1 is SGHTA and CDR2 is FQGNSA. The CDR3 bases are TGTGCCAGCAGTTACACAGGATGGGAGCTGTTTTTT. Translation gives CASSYTGWELFF.

In this sample, this clonotype turned up a few times. This chain joins TRBV7-6 and TRBJ1-4; no definite D call. This CDR3 has 15 residues. Germline V gene sequence: CDR1 SGHVS, CDR2 FNYEAQ. Trimming cost V 5 bases and J 6 bases, with 16 bases left between them. The CDR3 loop reads CASSEGGLGHEKLFF. The CDR3 DNA is TGTGCCAGCAGCGAAGGCGGGCTGGGCCATGAAAAACTGTTTTTT. The complete variable domain, with remaining parts taken from reference TRBV7-6 and TRBJ1-4, reads GAGVSQSPRYKVTKRGQDVALRCDPISGHVSLYWYRQALGQGPEFLTYFNYEAQQDKSGLPNDRFSAERPEGSISTLTIQRTEQRDSAMYRCASSEGGLGHEKLFFGSGTQLSVL.

The chain couples TRBV5-5 to TRBJ2-6; 10 bases align to TRBD1. Trimming removed 5 bases from V and 3 bases from J; junction bases left unmatched: 5. Germline CDR1 SGHKS, CDR2 YYEKEE (reference sequence). This CDR3 has 16 residues. The CDR3 coding sequence is TGTGCCAGCAGTCAGGGACAGGGGATTGGGGCCAACGTCCTGACTTTC. Translating it yields CASSQGQGIGANVLTF.

This clonotype showed up many times. The chain recombines TRBV28 with TRBJ2-2, with 9 bases fitting TRBD1. Trimming at V came to 5 bases and at J to 6 bases, leaving 19 bases not matched to a gene. Germline CDR1 reads MDHEN; CDR2 reads SYDVKM. The CDR3 sequence is 19 residues long. CDR3 in DNA: TGTGCCAGCAGTACCCTGTCCGGGACAGGGACAAGATCTCCCGGGGAGCTGTTTTTT. Its translation is CASSTLSGTGTRSPGELFF.

There are a few counts of this clonotype. This chain joins TRBV7-2 and TRBJ1-1; no reliable D call. The CDR3 sequence is 15 residues long. Germline CDR1 reads SGHTA; CDR2 reads FQGNSA. V was shortened by 1 base and J by 0 bases, with 9 bases between the two germline ends. CDR3 sequence (DNA): TGTGCCAGCAGCTTAGTCGGGGATCTGAACACTGAAGCTTTCTTT. Translating gives CASSLVGDLNTEAFF.

This clonotype was counted at least ten times. This sequence joins TRBV20-1 and TRBJ1-5, with D perhaps TRBD1 (5 bases). Deletions cut 3 bases from V and 0 bases from J, with 9 bases between. This CDR3 is built from 14 residues. Germline assignment: CDR1 DFQATT and CDR2 SNEGSKA (reference sequence). The CDR3 is CSARDIYSNQPQHF. CDR3 coding DNA: TGCAGTGCTAGGGACATCTATAGCAATCAGCCCCAGCATTTT.

This clonotype appeared a few times. The CDR3 loop is CASSSPGQEGTEAFF. The DNA of the CDR3 is TGTGCCAGCAGCTCTCCGGGACAGGAGGGCACTGAAGCTTTCTTT. The V call is TRBV7-8, the J call TRBJ1-1; 8 bases match TRBD1. The V and J ends lost 4 bases and 4 bases, in that order; junction bases with no gene match: 8. Germline CDR1 SGHVS, CDR2 FQNEAQ. The CDR3 consists of 15 residues.

The rearrangement uses TRBV25-1 and TRBJ2-1; 9 nucleotides align to TRBD2. Germline V CDR1 and CDR2: MGHDK, SYGVNS. V dropped 7 bases and J dropped 8; count of bases not matched to a gene: 9. The CDR3 totals 14 residues. CDR3 coding DNA: TGTGCCAGCACCCTAGCGGGATGGGGCGATGAGCAGTTCTTC. Translating gives CASTLAGWGDEQFF.

This clonotype occurred many times. The V gene is TRBV7-9, the J gene TRBJ1-5; D ambiguous. Between the trimmed V and J ends, which lost 8 bases and 0 bases, there was a span of 11 bases. Per germline, CDR1 SEHNR and CDR2 FQNEAQ (reference sequence). The length of the CDR3 is 14 residues. CDR3 region: CASASDRSNQPQHF. CDR3 DNA: TGTGCCAGCGCCTCAGACCGTAGCAATCAGCCCCAGCATTTT.

V is TRBV20-1 and J is TRBJ2-5, with D maybe TRBD2 (5 bases). The CDR3 has 13 residues. V lost 6 bases, J lost 0 bases, and 11 bases lay in between. The germline CDR1 and CDR2 sequences are DFQATT and SNEGSKA (reference sequence). In nucleotides, the CDR3 is TGCAGTGCCCATAAGGACTACCAAGAGACCCAGTACTTC. Translating gives CSAHKDYQETQYF.

The rearrangement uses TRBV6-1 and TRBJ1-2, with a possible D match to TRBD1 (6 bases). Trimming stripped 8 bases from V and 8 bases from J, with 21 bases between. The CDR3 is 14 amino acids. Looked up from germline, CDR1 is MNHNS and CDR2 is SASEGT. CDR3 DNA sequence: TGTGCCAGCTCCTCCCCAGGGGCCGTCGGAGGCTACACCTTC. Translation gives CASSSPGAVGGYTF.

The chain is built from TRBV11-2 and TRBJ1-6; TRBD1 matches at 8 bases. The CDR3 runs to 16 residues. Trimming removed 6 bases from V and 11 bases from J; junction bases left unmatched: 15. Germline lookup yields CDR1 SGHAT and CDR2 FQNNGV. The CDR3 sequence is CASRYPGQGRSAPLHF. The CDR3 DNA sequence: TGTGCCAGCAGATATCCCGGACAGGGACGGTCAGCACCCCTCCACTTT.